The 2 T cell receptor beta chains below all came from one sample that was sequenced in a study of blood T cell repertoires in COVID-19. Assay used: immunoSEQ multiplex PCR; TCRdb lists only in-frame clones, some missing. The top ten hold approximately 5% of the sample, which has fewer than 350,000 clones, roughly nine tenths seen once. The specimen was PBMCs or T cells enriched from blood (not recorded which). The receptors were sampled from a man aged 55-75 years who had recovered from COVID-19.

J is TRBJ1-2 and V is TRBV25-1, with a weak D call TRBD1 (6 bases). Deletions cut 5 bases from V and 4 bases from J, with 17 bases between. This CDR3 is built from 15 residues. Germline V CDR1 and CDR2: MGHDK, SYGVNS. This chain's CDR3 is CASSTGGRGSYGYTF. In DNA form, the CDR3 reads TGTGCCAGCAGTACGGGTGGCAGGGGAAGCTATGGCTACACCTTC.

CDR3: CASSQGRGPGPYNEQFF. In DNA, the CDR3 is TGCGCCAGCAGCCAAGGAAGGGGCCCCGGACCCTACAATGAGCAGTTCTTC. The chain joins TRBV4-1 to TRBJ2-1, with a tentative D call TRBD1 (5 bases). CDR1 MGHRA and CDR2 YSYEKL come from the germline V gene. The CDR3 runs 17 residues. V lost 1 base, J lost 2 bases, and 15 bases lay in between.